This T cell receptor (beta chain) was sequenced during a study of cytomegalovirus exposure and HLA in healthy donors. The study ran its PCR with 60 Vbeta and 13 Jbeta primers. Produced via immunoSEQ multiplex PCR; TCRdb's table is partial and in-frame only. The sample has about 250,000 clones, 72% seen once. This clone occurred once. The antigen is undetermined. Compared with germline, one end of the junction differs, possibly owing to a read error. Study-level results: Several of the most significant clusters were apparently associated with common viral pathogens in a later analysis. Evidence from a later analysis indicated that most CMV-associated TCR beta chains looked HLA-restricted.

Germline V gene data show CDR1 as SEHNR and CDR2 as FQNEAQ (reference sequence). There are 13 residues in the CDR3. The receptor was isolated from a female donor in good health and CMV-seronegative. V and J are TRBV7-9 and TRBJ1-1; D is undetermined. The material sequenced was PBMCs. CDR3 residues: CSSSLRLNTEAFF. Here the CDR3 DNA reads TGTTCCAGCAGCTTGCGGCTGAACACTGAAGCTTTCTTT.